This T cell receptor beta chain was identified during a study of human versus mouse CDR3 diversity and MHC coevolution. At the level of the study: Reported immunoSEQ sensitivity was one in 200,000 T cells, with reduced amplification bias.

Broader study findings: Human T cells underwent selection on a handful of different MHC II alleles. Clonal inequality was lowest in two of the three human donors. Mice had fewer CDR3 deletions and insertions than humans on average.

The length of the CDR3 is 15 residues. Germline loops: CDR1 SGHAT, CDR2 FQNNGV. Trimming removed 1 base from V and 4 bases from J; junction bases left unmatched: 1. Notes on this clone: Its antigen is undetermined.

Only in-frame clones appear in the TCRdb table, and some are missing; sequencing was by immunoSEQ multiplex PCR. The data show about 83,000 clones, 85% to 95% seen once. V gene TRBV11-2 combines with J gene TRBJ2-5, with TRBD2 identical over 12 bases. The origin of this receptor is a person aged 30 to 69 in good health. Sequenced input: naive CD4+ T cells from blood. Documented subset: CD45RO-negative CD62L-positive naive CD4 T cells. The CDR3 DNA reads as TGTGCCAGCAGCTTAGTGACTAGCGGGGGAGAGACCCAGTACTTC. Its translation is CASSLVTSGGETQYF. The full variable domain, completed using reference TRBV11-2 and TRBJ2-5, is EAGVAQSPRYKIIEKRQSVAFWCNPISGHATLYWYQQILGQGPKLLIQFQNNGVVDDSQLPKDRFSAERLKGVDSTLKIQPAKLEDSAVYLCASSLVTSGGETQYFGPGTRLLVL.